The subject of this entry is one T cell receptor (beta chain). The antigen is not known. This record belongs to a study of blood T cells in healthy people across ages. Broader study findings: More naive CD4+ cells and higher diversity marked long-lived donors relative to aged donors.

Then a second PCR, running roughly 7 to 11 cycles, was carried out with a sample-barcoded 5' primer and a J-beta primer mix. TCRdb re-called the 5' RACE reads with MiXCR, one entry per CDR3 protein. The sample yields over 950,000 distinct CDR3 sequences, just over 50% seen once. Ten milliliters of peripheral blood were drawn from each donor. The receptor's source is a woman aged 55-69 years in good health. Sequencing was done on a sample of blood.

DNA for the CDR3: TGTGCCAGCAGGGATCAGCGGGAGATTGAGCAGTTCTTC. It is translated as CASRDQREIEQFF. This chain links TRBV6-6 with TRBJ2-1, with 8 bases that match TRBD2. J lost 9 bases, V lost 6 bases, and 7 bases had no gene match. The CDR3 spans 13 residues. Germline-derived CDR1 and CDR2 are MNHNY and SVGAGI (reference sequence).